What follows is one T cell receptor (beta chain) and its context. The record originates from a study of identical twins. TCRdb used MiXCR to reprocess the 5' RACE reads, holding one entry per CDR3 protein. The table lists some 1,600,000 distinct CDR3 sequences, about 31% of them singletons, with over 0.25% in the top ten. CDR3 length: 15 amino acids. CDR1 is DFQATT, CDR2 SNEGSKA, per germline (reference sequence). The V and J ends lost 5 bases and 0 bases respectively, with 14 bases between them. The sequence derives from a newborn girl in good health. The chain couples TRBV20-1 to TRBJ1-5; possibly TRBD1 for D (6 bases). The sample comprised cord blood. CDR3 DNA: TGCAGTGCTGCAACAGGGTTTTATAGCAATCAGCCCCAGCATTTT. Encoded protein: CSAATGFYSNQPQHF.